Below are 17 T cell receptor beta chains sequenced from a single sample in a study of T cells after somatic rescue of genetic block. Clones were sequenced by immunoSEQ multiplex PCR, and TCRdb holds only the in-frame ones, with some missing. Found here are tens of thousands of clones, more than 90% of them singletons; the top ten hold roughly 0.077%. The sample comprised peripheral blood mononuclear cells (PBMCs). The receptors were sampled from a child under three years old.

The chain has TRBV9 and TRBJ2-7, with 8 nucleotides matching TRBD2. CDR3 length: 12 amino acids. Germline trimming cut 9 bases from V and 5 bases from J; bases unmatched to any gene: 7. From germline, CDR1 is SGDLS and CDR2 YYNGEE. CDR3 bases: TGTGCCACTCCGGGACTAGTCAACGAGCAGTACTTC. Translating it yields CATPGLVNEQYF.

The chain recombines TRBV5-1 with TRBJ2-1; tentatively, D is TRBD2 (5 bases). This CDR3 is 16 amino acids long. Per germline, CDR1 SGHRS and CDR2 YFSETQ. Deletions cut 0 bases from V and 0 bases from J, with 10 bases between. Here the CDR3 reads CASSLEGLSSYNEQFF. Written as DNA, the CDR3 is TGCGCCAGCAGCTTGGAAGGACTGAGCTCCTACAATGAGCAGTTCTTC. Using reference TRBV5-1 and TRBJ2-1 for the parts outside the CDR3, the full variable domain is KAGVTQTPRYLIKTRGQQVTLSCSPISGHRSVSWYQQTPGQGLQFLFEYFSETQRNKGNFPGRFSGRQFSNSRSEMNVSTLELGDSALYLCASSLEGLSSYNEQFFGPGTRLTVL.

This chain uses TRBV4-3 with TRBJ1-1; 10 nucleotides agree with TRBD1. CDR3 length: 16 amino acids. The germline V gene encodes CDR1 LGHNA and CDR2 YSLEER. V gave up 0 bases and J gave up 5 bases; unmatched junction bases: 6. Here the CDR3 DNA reads TGCGCCAGCAGCCAAGAGGGGGACAGGGGCTGGACTGAAGCTTTCTTT. This translates into CASSQEGDRGWTEAFF.

The chain joins TRBV4-1 to TRBJ1-5, with a tentative D call TRBD1 (5 bases). Germline CDR1 MGHRA, CDR2 YSYEKL. The CDR3 sequence is 18 residues long. V shed 0 bases and J shed 0 bases, with 15 bases lying between them. CDR3 amino acids: CASSQDLHRSDSNQPQHF. Written as DNA, the CDR3 is TGCGCCAGCAGCCAAGATCTTCACAGGTCAGATAGCAATCAGCCCCAGCATTTT.

Points on this clone: The junction shows a germline mismatch at one end, possibly a read error. The rearrangement uses TRBV4-1 and TRBJ2-7, with 9 bases lining up with TRBD2. Germline V lookup: CDR1 MGHRA, CDR2 YSYEKL. The CDR3 is 16 residues long. The CDR3 bases are TGCGCCAGCAGCCAAGATCCGGGACTAGCCGGGTACGAGCAGCACTTC. It is translated as CASSQDPGLAGYEQHF.

This clone occurred once. This rearrangement joins TRBV6-5 to TRBJ2-7, with TRBD1 as a possible D gene (6 bases). V lost 7 bases to trimming and J lost 4 bases, with 8 bases between them. Germline V lookup: CDR1 MNHEY, CDR2 SVGAGI. The CDR3 spans 11 residues. CDR3 in DNA: TGTGCCAGCACCCAGGGGTACGAGCAGTACTTC. The encoded protein is CASTQGYEQYF.

J is TRBJ1-2 and V is TRBV5-5; no definite D call. Looked up from germline, CDR1 is SGHKS and CDR2 is YYEKEE (reference sequence). With 0 bases removed from V and 2 bases from J, the gap between germline ends came to 14 bases. The CDR3 loop spans 16 amino acids. The CDR3 loop is CASSLEVGKLNYGYTF. DNA for the CDR3: TGTGCCAGCAGCTTGGAGGTGGGCAAATTAAACTATGGCTACACCTTC.

The rearrangement uses TRBV5-1 and TRBJ1-6; D is ambiguous. The CDR3 consists of 13 residues. Germline CDR1 and CDR2: SGHRS and YFSETQ. V lost 0 bases to trimming and J lost 9 bases, with 7 bases between them. Here the CDR3 reads CASSLGAGSPLHF. CDR3 DNA sequence: TGCGCCAGCAGCTTGGGGGCGGGTTCACCCCTCCACTTT.

This rearrangement joins TRBV13 to TRBJ2-1, with 13 bases aligning to TRBD2. Per the germline V gene, CDR1 is PRHDT and CDR2 is FYEKMQ (reference sequence). With 5 bases clipped from V and 3 bases from J, the junction kept 13 bases outside the gene matches. The CDR3 runs 19 residues. The CDR3 region is CASSASGTSGTGDYNEQFF. The CDR3, as DNA: TGTGCCAGCAGCGCTTCCGGGACTAGCGGGACAGGGGACTACAATGAGCAGTTCTTC.

The rearrangement links TRBV6-5 to TRBJ1-2, with TRBD1 identical over 7 bases. Trimming at V came to 2 bases and at J to 8 bases, leaving 8 bases not matched to a gene. The CDR3 contains 14 residues. Looked up from germline, CDR1 is MNHEY and CDR2 is SVGAGI. The CDR3 loop reads CASSYLDRVDGYTF. The CDR3 bases are TGTGCCAGCAGTTACCTAGACAGGGTGGACGGCTACACCTTC.

The chain has TRBV4-1 and TRBJ2-1; 10 bases are shared with TRBD2. CDR3 length: 16 residues. Germline assignment: CDR1 MGHRA and CDR2 YSYEKL. With V trimmed by 1 base and J by 9 bases, 9 bases remained unmatched. The CDR3: CASSQGPSGSLGEQFF. Here the CDR3 DNA reads TGCGCCAGCAGCCAAGGGCCTAGCGGGAGCTTGGGTGAGCAGTTCTTC.

This rearrangement joins TRBV4-1 to TRBJ2-1; 13 positions match TRBD2. CDR1 and CDR2 from the germline V gene are MGHRA and YSYEKL. The CDR3 runs 15 residues. J lost 6 bases, V lost 1 base, and 0 bases had no gene match. The CDR3 is CASSQGTSGSNEQFF. CDR3 nucleotides: TGCGCCAGCAGCCAAGGGACTAGCGGGAGCAATGAGCAGTTCTTC.

The V gene is TRBV28, the J gene TRBJ1-5; TRBD1 matches 8 bases. CDR1 is MDHEN, CDR2 SYDVKM, per germline. The CDR3 contains 14 residues. The J segment lost 5 bases and the V segment lost 4 bases, leaving 4 bases of the junction unmatched. CDR3 region: CASSSDRAYQPQHF. CDR3 DNA sequence: TGTGCCAGCAGTTCGGACAGGGCATATCAGCCCCAGCATTTT.

The rearrangement uses TRBV19 and TRBJ2-2; 7 bases are a match to TRBD2. This CDR3 contains 15 residues. Trimming took 1 base from V and 1 from J; bases not matched to a gene: 0. Germline CDR1 reads LNHDA; CDR2 reads SQIVND (reference sequence). For the CDR3, the DNA is TGTGCCAGTAGTATAGCTAGCGGGAACACCGGGGAGCTGTTTTTT. Translation: CASSIASGNTGELFF. The full variable domain, with the rest looked up from reference TRBV19 and TRBJ2-2, is DGGITQSPKYLFRKEGQNVTLSCEQNLNHDAMYWYRQDPGQGLRLIYYSQIVNDFQKGDIAEGYSVSREKKESFPLTVTSAQKNPTAFYLCASSIASGNTGELFFGEGSRLTVL.

The chain uses TRBV5-1 and TRBJ2-7; 8 nucleotides agree with TRBD2. CDR1 SGHRS and CDR2 YFSETQ come from the germline V gene. Trimming at V came to 0 bases and at J to 2 bases, leaving 1 base not matched to a gene. The CDR3 runs to 14 residues. The CDR3 here is CASSLVGRAYEQYF. CDR3 coding DNA: TGCGCCAGCAGCTTGGTCGGGAGGGCCTACGAGCAGTACTTC. Supplemented by reference TRBV5-1 and TRBJ2-7, the full variable domain reads KAGVTQTPRYLIKTRGQQVTLSCSPISGHRSVSWYQQTPGQGLQFLFEYFSETQRNKGNFPGRFSGRQFSNSRSEMNVSTLELGDSALYLCASSLVGRAYEQYFGPGTRLTVT.

This chain uses TRBV6-5 with TRBJ2-7, with 7 bases identical to TRBD1. With 6 bases clipped from V and 0 bases from J, the junction kept 5 bases outside the gene matches. This CDR3 spans 14 amino acids. CDR1 and CDR2 (germline): MNHEY, SVGAGI. DNA for the CDR3: TGTGCCAGCAGGCCGGGACAGAGCTCCTACGAGCAGTACTTC. Translation gives CASRPGQSSYEQYF.

This rearrangement joins TRBV12-5 to TRBJ1-4; a weak D match, TRBD1 (5 bases). This CDR3 is 16 amino acids long. Looked up from germline, CDR1 is LGHNT and CDR2 is FRNRAP. V was clipped by 2 bases and J by 4 bases, with 14 bases between them. The CDR3 loop is CASGLPPGPSNEKLFF. The CDR3, as DNA: TGTGCTAGTGGTTTGCCGCCGGGACCCAGTAATGAAAAACTGTTTTTT.